A single sample is the source of the 10 T cell receptor beta chains below, sequenced in a study of shared clonotypes between healthy human individuals. Some clones are missing from TCRdb's copy, which holds only in-frame ones; the method was immunoSEQ multiplex PCR. The sample lists roughly 2.1 million clones, around 93% occurring once. Selected positively for CCR7 and CD45RO-negative, naive CD8 cells excluded terminally differentiated effector memory CD45RA+ cells. Sequences were obtained from naive CD8+ T cells from PBMCs. Every receptor here comes from a man between 18 and 35 years old in good health. Some clones in this sample may be carry-over from other donors' samples.

The chain combines TRBV28 with TRBJ2-1; D may be TRBD1 (5 bases). CDR1 MDHEN and CDR2 SYDVKM come from the germline V gene. The V and J ends lost 5 bases and 4 bases respectively, with 12 bases between them. This CDR3 contains 14 residues. The CDR3 DNA sequence: TGTGCCAGCAGTCACCCAGCAGGGTACAATGAGCAGTTCTTC. Protein sequence: CASSHPAGYNEQFF.

CDR3 in DNA: TGTGCCTGGAGTGTAGGGATTAGCAATCAGCCCCAGCATTTT. Protein sequence: CAWSVGISNQPQHF. The chain has TRBV30 and TRBJ1-5, with no clear D. Trimming pared 0 bases from V and 0 bases from J, leaving 6 bases between. Germline CDR1 GTSNPN, CDR2 SVGIG (reference sequence). CDR3 length equals 14 residues.

The V and J genes are TRBV2 and TRBJ2-3; 9 positions agree with TRBD1. Germline CDR1 is SNHLY and CDR2 is FYNNEI. Trimming removed 6 bases from V and 3 bases from J; junction bases left unmatched: 13. This CDR3 is built from 17 residues. CDR3 sequence (DNA): TGTGCCAGCAGCCTCCCTCCGGGACAGGGAATAACAGATACGCAGTATTTT. It encodes CASSLPPGQGITDTQYF.

The gene calls are TRBV9 and TRBJ1-1, with 7 bases identical to TRBD1. Losses at the gene ends were 2 bases for V and 2 bases for J; bases not matched to a gene: 9. Germline values: CDR1 SGDLS, CDR2 YYNGEE. The CDR3 runs 16 residues. Written as DNA, the CDR3 is TGTGCCAGCAGCGTGGGGCCAGGGGGTGGAAACACTGAAGCTTTCTTT. This translates into CASSVGPGGGNTEAFF.

The chain combines TRBV7-8 with TRBJ2-1, with D uncertain. Between the trimmed V and J ends, which lost 8 bases and 4 bases, there was a span of 24 bases. Per germline, CDR1 SGHVS and CDR2 FQNEAQ. The CDR3 contains 17 residues. The CDR3 sequence: CASAPAPGGKNYNEQFF. The CDR3 DNA follows: TGTGCCAGCGCCCCCGCACCGGGCGGCAAAAATTACAATGAGCAGTTCTTC.

The chain uses TRBV4-1 and TRBJ1-2; no reliable D call. Deletions cut 0 bases from V and 8 bases from J, with 13 bases between. Germline V gene sequence: CDR1 MGHRA, CDR2 YSYEKL. This CDR3 is 14 amino acids long. The CDR3 protein is CASSQDRRPGGYTF. DNA for the CDR3: TGCGCCAGCAGCCAAGATCGACGGCCGGGAGGCTACACCTTC.

This clone was seen only once. The rearrangement uses TRBV11-2 and TRBJ2-1; D possibly corresponds to TRBD1 (6 bases). The CDR3 is made up of 15 amino acids. CDR1 is SGHAT and CDR2 is FQNNGV in the germline V gene. V lost 4 bases, J lost 3 bases, and 13 bases lay in between. The CDR3 loop reads CASSSRQADYNEQFF. In DNA, the CDR3 is TGTGCCAGCAGCTCGAGACAGGCGGACTACAATGAGCAGTTCTTC.

The chain joins TRBV11-2 to TRBJ2-7; tentative D call: TRBD1 (6 bases). V lost 5 bases and J lost 4, with 9 bases in between. Germline CDR1 SGHAT, CDR2 FQNNGV. This CDR3 comprises 12 residues. The CDR3 protein is CASSRGQYEQYF. CDR3 nucleotides: TGTGCCAGCAGCCGGGGACAATACGAGCAGTACTTC.

The V call is TRBV28, the J call TRBJ1-1; TRBD1 agrees at 7 bases. The germline gives CDR1 MDHEN, CDR2 SYDVKM. Germline trimming cut 5 bases from V and 3 bases from J; bases unmatched to any gene: 12. This CDR3 contains 16 residues. Written as DNA, the CDR3 is TGTGCCAGCAGTGCTCTACAGGGGAGGGTTTACACTGAAGCTTTCTTT. Its translation is CASSALQGRVYTEAFF.

V usage is TRBV7-9 and J usage is TRBJ2-7; 8 nucleotides match TRBD2. Germline CDR1 and CDR2: SEHNR and FQNEAQ (reference sequence). The ends lost 0 bases at V and 5 bases at J; junction bases unmatched: 12. This CDR3 region has 17 residues. The CDR3 region has the DNA TGTGCCAGCAGCTTAGCTGCGGGGGGCCCTTGGCACGACGAGCAGTACTTC. Its protein product is CASSLAAGGPWHDEQYF.